Each of the 4 T cell receptor beta chains below was sequenced from the same sample in a study of vaccination and CD4 T cells after COVID-19. The treatment denotes: roughly 10-day PBMC culture with coronavirus spike peptide pools or control peptides (ViraFEST assay). Investigators obtained the unexposed donor's CD4+ T cells before the COVID-19 pandemic (2011-2018). Scientists ran DNA taken from cultured CD4+ T cells through the Oncomine TCR Beta short-read assay for sequencing. Using the QIAamp micro DNA kit, genomic DNA was extracted from the CD4+ T cells that had been cultured. TCRdb re-derived calls from the PCR reads in MiXCR, one entry per CDR3 protein. The table has about 7,300 distinct CDR3 sequences, roughly 30% seen once. These receptors lack a known antigen. The source material was CD4+ T cells from blood, cultured in vitro. Receptors originate from a human donor in good health.

The J gene is TRBJ2-7, the V gene TRBV7-2; D gene unclear. CDR1 and CDR2 (germline): SGHTA, FQGNSA. The V and J ends lost 1 base and 3 bases respectively, with 10 bases between them. The CDR3 has 14 residues. The CDR3 loop is CASSLGQILYEQYF. The DNA of the CDR3 is TGTGCCAGCAGCTTAGGGCAAATACTCTACGAGCAGTACTTC.

The rearrangement joins TRBV29-1 to TRBJ2-1; TRBD2 matches 13 bases. The CDR3 extends over 15 amino acids. Per the germline V gene, CDR1 is SQVTM and CDR2 is ANQGSEA. Trimming at V came to 4 bases and at J to 3 bases, leaving 3 bases not matched to a gene. The chain's CDR3 is CSVARLAGGYNEQFF. The CDR3 DNA sequence: TGCAGCGTTGCCCGACTAGCGGGAGGCTACAATGAGCAGTTCTTC.

This clonotype appeared a few times. The chain has TRBV6-2 or TRBV6-3 and TRBJ2-2; D not resolved. This CDR3 comprises 15 residues. From germline, CDR1 is MNHEY and CDR2 SVGEGT. Trimming left V 7 bases short and J 5 bases short, with 17 bases between. The DNA of the CDR3 is TGTGCCAGCATCGACTCGTGGGGAAATACCGGGGAGCTGTTTTTT. This gives the protein CASIDSWGNTGELFF.

The V and J genes are TRBV19 and TRBJ1-2, with D tentatively TRBD1 (6 bases). The CDR3 contains 14 residues. V was pared by 7 bases and J by 7 bases, with 19 bases between. The germline CDR1 and CDR2 sequences are LNHDA and SQIVND (reference sequence). CDR3 in amino acids: CASTKYGGPTGYTF. The CDR3 region has the DNA TGTGCCAGTACCAAATACGGGGGGCCTACTGGCTACACCTTC.